This TCR beta chain came from a study of blood T cell repertoires in COVID-19 (dated by TCRdb to 2018 to 2021). With regard to the full study: The collaborator samples originated in the United States, Italy and Spain and spanned the acute and convalescent phases of COVID-19. The repertoires were released in a freely available public database intended as a resource for research on the immune response to SARS-CoV-2. The prospective study material was composed of cDNA or gDNA derived from T cells, B-cell-depleted T cells, or PBMCs. Nearly every sample came with metadata listing a de-identified subject ID, COVID-19 status, age in years and sex. Samples were obtained from the ongoing ImmuneRACE study (first 160 participants) and from about 1,300 subjects provided by 6 global collaborators. Where HLA class I and class II types were available, the types were taken from metadata supplied by the sample provider, not from assay-based typing. The dataset comprised deeply sampled blood TCRbeta repertoires from subjects exposed to, actively infected with, or recovered from COVID-19.

Findings and caveats that apply to the study as a whole: Clinical and demographic metadata were provided uncurated, with the amount varying by source and participant.

The collaborating institutions used their own protocols to collect whole blood in K2EDTA tubes. Collaborator samples were shipped for TCRbeta analysis as frozen whole blood, isolated PBMCs, or DNA extracted from either sample type. Concerning this clone itself: Its antigen has not been determined. There are no base qualities to consult, and no much larger clone falls within one base.

TCRbeta CDR3 regions were amplified from genomic DNA using the immunoSEQ Assay, a bias-controlled multiplex PCR. Turning to the authors' computational methods: The number of nucleated cells in each sample was estimated by amplification of reference gene primers within the assay. To quantify the absolute abundance of each unique TCRbeta CDR3 rearrangement, sequence reads were collapsed and filtered. Productive Simpson clonality was computed per sample as the square root of Simpson's diversity index over productive rearrangements. Imported from immuneACCESS, the table was reduced by TCRdb to in-frame sequences with V and J called. These copies leave out some clones; in studies compared against another copy, an unresolved V gene accounts for under half, and the cause of the remainder is not known. V, J and clone size are those of that table, while D and trimming were read from the DNA. Across this sample there are some 210,000 clones, with just under 85% seen only once. The biggest ten clones account for around 5.5% of the sample.

The CDR3 holds 14 amino acids from the cysteine to the phenylalanine. The read is trimmed to its CDR3 DNA, 42 bases read in frame from base 1. At the junction V is shortened by 2 bases and J by 4 bases, with 14 bases in between. CDR1 and CDR2 (GTSNPN, SVGIG) derive from the germline V gene (reference sequence). The receptor chain draws on TRBV30 and TRBJ1-1; the D gene lacks a confident call. Sample: peripheral blood. The sequence was obtained from a woman between 65 and 79 years old with active or convalescent COVID-19. CDR3 reads: CAWSKGSGITEAFF. The sequenced DNA: TGTGCCTGGAGTAAGGGTTCGGGGATCACTGAAGCTTTCTTT. Beyond the CDR3, the reference TRBV30 and TRBJ1-1 genes provide the residues; the full variable domain reads: SQTIHQWPATLVQPVGSPLSLECTVEGTSNPNLYWYRQAAGRGLQLLFYSVGIGQISSEVPQNLSASRPQDRQFILSSKKLLLSDSGFYLCAWSKGSGITEAFFGQGTRLTVV.